Shown below are 32 T cell receptor beta chains from a single sample sequenced in a study of breast tumors, draining lymph nodes, adjacent tissues. TCRdb independently ran MiXCR on the multiplex PCR reads; one entry per CDR3 protein. The table lists some 170,000 distinct CDR3 sequences, 30% to 35% of them singletons. Axillary draining lymph nodes of breast cancer patients supplied the node samples. The specimen sequenced was axillary lymph node tissue. These receptors all come from a female donor with breast cancer. Some clones in this sample may be carry-over from other donors' samples.

V usage is TRBV7-9 and J usage is TRBJ2-1, with D perhaps matching TRBD2 (6 bases). The CDR3 runs 16 residues. Per the germline V gene, CDR1 is SEHNR and CDR2 is FQNEAQ (reference sequence). Trimming took 6 bases from V and 5 from J, leaving 20 bases between them. The CDR3 region is CASSSQGRGMHNEQFF. CDR3 DNA: TGTGCCAGCAGTTCCCAGGGACGGGGGATGCACAATGAGCAGTTCTTC.

Worth noting for this clonotype: This may be a read error, as it is one base from a much larger clone. The chain has TRBV24-1 and TRBJ2-7, with 8 bases aligning to TRBD2. CDR1 KGHDR and CDR2 SFDVKD come from the germline V gene. The CDR3 is made up of 12 amino acids. CDR3 protein: CAASGGGYEQYF. The CDR3 DNA is TGTGCCGCCAGCGGGGGTGGATACGAGCAGTACTTC.

By frequency in the sample, this clonotype is medium-sized (0.01 to 0.1%). The genes are TRBV9 and TRBJ2-7, with 11 bases aligning to TRBD2. This CDR3 has 15 residues. The germline CDR1 and CDR2 sequences are SGDLS and YYNGEE. Trimming removed 2 bases from V and 5 bases from J; junction bases left unmatched: 6. The CDR3 loop reads CASSVRSGGADEQYF. CDR3 sequence (DNA): TGTGCCAGCAGCGTGCGTAGCGGGGGGGCAGACGAGCAGTACTTC.

This clonotype showed up just a few times. This sequence may be a read error, since a much larger clone differs from it by one base. The V and J genes are TRBV5-5 and TRBJ1-3, with a weak D call TRBD1 (6 bases). The CDR3 is 16 amino acids. V was clipped by 2 bases and J by 6 bases, with 18 bases between them. In germline, CDR1 is SGHKS, CDR2 YYEKEE (reference sequence). The CDR3 DNA reads TGTGCCAGCAGCTTCTGGACAGCCCTGGCCCCAAACACCATATATTTT. It specifies CASSFWTALAPNTIYF.

This clonotype has a count of ten or more. The chain recombines TRBV7-2 with TRBJ2-5; D tentatively reads TRBD1 or TRBD2 (5 bases each). Deletions cut 8 bases from V and 2 bases from J, with 15 bases between. There are 14 residues in the CDR3. Germline V gene sequence: CDR1 SGHTA, CDR2 FQGNSA. CDR3 sequence: CASPLERGQETQYF. The CDR3 bases are TGTGCCAGCCCTCTGGAGAGGGGACAAGAGACCCAGTACTTC.

This sequence joins TRBV6-6 and TRBJ1-2, with 7 positions matching TRBD1. The CDR3 length is 15 residues. The junction had 7 bases not matched to a gene; V was cut back by 4 bases and J by 2 bases. Germline V gene data show CDR1 as MNHNY and CDR2 as SVGAGI (reference sequence). The CDR3 is CASSLSDRRNYGYTF. The CDR3 coding sequence is TGTGCCAGCAGTTTATCGGACAGGAGGAACTATGGCTACACCTTC.

Concerning this clonotype itself: The CDR3 end shows no conserved phenylalanine or tryptophan, and so a read error is likely. The J gene is TRBJ2-1, the V gene TRBV13, with TRBD2 matching 8 bases. This CDR3 has 12 amino acids. Germline V CDR1 and CDR2: PRHDT, FYEKMQ (reference sequence). The ends lost 5 bases at V and 9 bases at J; junction bases unmatched: 3. The CDR3 DNA follows: TGTGCCAGCAGCCGGGGGGGAGCTGAGCAGTTCTCC. It codes for CASSRGGAEQFS.

J is TRBJ1-5 and V is TRBV2; weak D call: TRBD1 (6 bases). Deletions cut 4 bases from V and 3 bases from J, with 19 bases between. CDR3 size: 17 residues. The germline V gene has CDR1 SNHLY and CDR2 FYNNEI. As DNA, the CDR3 is TGTGCCAGCAGTGCTAGATCCTTGGACAGTTTCAATCAGCCCCAGCATTTT. It specifies CASSARSLDSFNQPQHF. Supplemented by reference TRBV2 and TRBJ1-5, the full variable domain reads EPEVTQTPSHQVTQMGQEVILRCVPISNHLYFYWYRQILGQKVEFLVSFYNNEISEKSEIFDDQFSVERPDGSNFTLKIRSTKLEDSAMYFCASSARSLDSFNQPQHFGDGTRLSIL.

There are many counts of this clonotype. This rearrangement joins TRBV10-1 to TRBJ2-7; D is uncertain. Trimming cost V 10 bases and J 2 bases, with 15 bases left between them. CDR1 and CDR2 from the germline V gene are WNHNN and SYGVQD (reference sequence). The CDR3 spans 13 residues. DNA of the CDR3: TGCGCCACCGTTAGATGGCATCCCTACGAGCAGTACTTC. Translating it yields CATVRWHPYEQYF.

This clonotype has at least ten counts. The chain uses TRBV10-2 and TRBJ2-3; 8 bases fit TRBD1. This CDR3 spans 16 amino acids. Germline V gene lookup returns CDR1 WSHSY and CDR2 SAAADI. For the CDR3, the DNA is TGCGCTATCCGGGAGTTCGGGACAGGCTACACAGATACGCAGTATTTT. This sequence encodes CAIREFGTGYTDTQYF.

Worth noting for this clonotype: A much larger clone differs from this one at a single base, so this may be a read error. The CDR3 ends on some other residue instead of the conserved phenylalanine or tryptophan, so this is likely a read error. This chain joins TRBV7-8 and TRBJ2-7; weak D call: TRBD1 (6 bases). Deletions cut 2 bases from V and 3 bases from J, with 11 bases between. CDR1 and CDR2 from the germline V gene are SGHVS and FQNEAQ. This CDR3 spans 14 amino acids. The DNA for the CDR3 is TGTGCCAGCAGCTTACAGGGGACCCTCTACGAGCAGTACCTC. Its translation is CASSLQGTLYEQYL.

This clonotype has a handful of counts. With a much larger clone just one base away, this may be a read error. The V call is TRBV20-1, the J call TRBJ2-4, with D tentatively TRBD1 (6 bases). The CDR3 consists of 13 residues. The germline V gene has CDR1 DFQATT and CDR2 SNEGSKA (reference sequence). The CDR3 DNA sequence: TGCAGTGCTAGGACAGGAGCCCAAAACACTCAGTACTTC. The encoded protein is CSARTGAQNTQYF.

The chain employs TRBV19 and TRBJ1-5; D is undetermined. V was pared by 3 bases and J by 5 bases, with 26 bases between. From germline, CDR1 is LNHDA and CDR2 SQIVND (reference sequence). The CDR3 spans 19 residues. CDR3 bases: TGTGCCAGTAGTATCCGACTAGCGGGATACGAGCAGGAAGATCAGCCCCAGCATTTT. It specifies CASSIRLAGYEQEDQPQHF. Using reference TRBV19 and TRBJ1-5 for the parts outside the CDR3, the full variable domain is DGGITQSPKYLFRKEGQNVTLSCEQNLNHDAMYWYRQDPGQGLRLIYYSQIVNDFQKGDIAEGYSVSREKKESFPLTVTSAQKNPTAFYLCASSIRLAGYEQEDQPQHFGDGTRLSIL.

This clonotype was detected many times. The chain is built from TRBV19 and TRBJ2-5, with a possible D match to TRBD1 (5 bases). Trimming stripped 3 bases from V and 2 bases from J, with 10 bases between. This CDR3 comprises 14 residues. Germline-derived CDR1 and CDR2 are LNHDA and SQIVND (reference sequence). The CDR3 sequence: CASSMLGQQETQYF. The CDR3 nucleotides read TGTGCCAGTAGTATGTTGGGGCAGCAAGAGACCCAGTACTTC.

At least ten counts were recorded for this clonotype. The V gene is TRBV25-1, the J gene TRBJ1-5; D perhaps matches TRBD1 (6 bases). From germline, CDR1 is MGHDK and CDR2 SYGVNS. The ends were cut back, 8 bases at V and 4 bases at J, with 15 bases in the middle. The CDR3 is 14 amino acids. The CDR3 DNA follows: TGTGCCAGCCCACTGGACAGACCTAATCAGCCCCAGCATTTT. This gives the protein CASPLDRPNQPQHF.

This clonotype was observed at least ten times. In nucleotides, the CDR3 is TGTGCCAGCAGCTTCCCCACTTTCGAAGCGGGGGCCATGACAGATACGCAGTATTTT. Translating gives CASSFPTFEAGAMTDTQYF. The V call is TRBV7-9, the J call TRBJ2-3; TRBD2 matches 8 bases. The CDR3 loop spans 19 amino acids. V shed 3 bases and J 3 bases; nucleotides not matched to a gene: 17. The germline gives CDR1 SEHNR, CDR2 FQNEAQ (reference sequence). Full variable domain (rest looked up from reference TRBV7-9 and TRBJ2-3): DTGVSQNPRHKITKRGQNVTFRCDPISEHNRLYWYRQTLGQGPEFLTYFQNEAQLEKSRLLSDRFSAERPKGSFSTLEIQRTEQGDSAMYLCASSFPTFEAGAMTDTQYFGPGTRLTVL.

In its sample, this clonotype was seen a few times. A single base separates this from a much larger clone, so it may be a read error. The V call is TRBV5-6, the J call TRBJ2-1; 16 positions agree with TRBD2. The germline V gene encodes CDR1 SGHDT and CDR2 YYEEEE. CDR3 length: 17 amino acids. With 7 bases clipped from V and 4 bases from J, the junction kept 8 bases outside the gene matches. The CDR3, as DNA: TGTGCCAGCGGCTCGGGACTAGCGGGGGGGTTTTACAATGAGCAGTTCTTC. Protein: CASGSGLAGGFYNEQFF.

The chain employs TRBV11-2 and TRBJ1-2; a weak D match, TRBD1 (5 bases). Germline loops: CDR1 SGHAT, CDR2 FQNNGV. The ends were cut back, 0 bases at V and 5 bases at J, with 13 bases in the middle. The CDR3 is 15 residues long. CDR3 DNA: TGTGCCAGCAGCTTAGATATGGGACCTTTATATGGCTACACCTTC. Protein product: CASSLDMGPLYGYTF.

This clonotype came up a few times. A read error may be the cause here, since a much bigger clone is one base away. The chain has TRBV6-5 and TRBJ2-1; the D is unclear. CDR1 is MNHEY, CDR2 SVGAGI, per germline. There are 16 residues in the CDR3. V was cut by 5 bases and J by 2 bases, with 16 bases left in between. The CDR3 DNA is TGTGCCAGCAGTCACGATAGTCTTGGAACCTACAATGAGCAGTTCTTC. This translates into CASSHDSLGTYNEQFF.

Ten or more counts support this clonotype. The CDR3: CALGGGGRETQYF. CDR3 nucleotide sequence: TGTGCCTTAGGCGGGGGGGGGCGAGAGACCCAGTACTTC. The chain is built from TRBV30 and TRBJ2-5, with 9 bases that match TRBD2. The CDR3 loop spans 13 amino acids. Germline V gene lookup returns CDR1 GTSNPN and CDR2 SVGIG (reference sequence). Unmatched junction bases numbered 7, after V lost 7 bases and J lost 4 bases.

As regards this clonotype: Being one base from a much bigger clone, this may be a read error. The chain uses TRBV30 and TRBJ2-7, with D perhaps matching TRBD2 (5 bases). The ends were cut back, 4 bases at V and 2 bases at J, with 15 bases in the middle. This CDR3 has 14 residues. Germline-derived CDR1 and CDR2 are GTSNPN and SVGIG (reference sequence). CDR3 protein: CAWTLEGLPYEQYF. CDR3 DNA: TGTGCCTGGACCCTCGAGGGATTACCCTACGAGCAGTACTTC.

This clonotype was counted ten times or more. The J gene is TRBJ1-2, the V gene TRBV4-1; the D gene is possibly TRBD1 (6 bases). The length of the CDR3 is 15 residues. Germline V gene data show CDR1 as MGHRA and CDR2 as YSYEKL. Trimming left V 0 bases short and J 7 bases short, with 15 bases between. CDR3 coding DNA: TGCGCCAGCAGCCAAGACCCCGGGACAATGAGTGGCTACACCTTC. Protein: CASSQDPGTMSGYTF.

This clonotype was found a few times. A read error may explain this, as a much larger clone is one base away. The V gene is TRBV5-5, the J gene TRBJ2-1; unclear D gene. CDR3 length equals 15 residues. Germline V lookup: CDR1 SGHKS, CDR2 YYEKEE (reference sequence). V lost 6 bases and J lost 0, with 13 bases in between. The CDR3 DNA follows: TGTGCCAGCACCCTTGGTCCCACCTCCTACAATGAGCAGTTCTTC. Its protein product is CASTLGPTSYNEQFF. Filled out from reference TRBV5-5 and TRBJ2-1, the complete variable domain reads DAGVTQSPTHLIKTRGQQVTLRCSPISGHKSVSWYQQVLGQGPQFIFQYYEKEERGRGNFPDRFSARQFPNYSSELNVNALLLGDSALYLCASTLGPTSYNEQFFGPGTRLTVL.

Turning to this clonotype: The junction does not match germline at one end; this may be a read error. The chain couples TRBV4-1 to TRBJ2-1; tentative D call: TRBD2 (6 bases). Germline lookup yields CDR1 MGHRA and CDR2 YSYEKL. The CDR3 length is 16 residues. For the CDR3, the DNA is TGCGCCGGCAGCCAAGCGGGTTCGAGCTCCTACAATGAGCAGTTCTTC. It codes for CAGSQAGSSSYNEQFF.

This clonotype was counted at least ten times. This chain links TRBV20-1 with TRBJ2-2; no clear D. V was trimmed by 1 base and J by 7 bases, leaving 4 bases between them. Germline assignment: CDR1 DFQATT and CDR2 SNEGSKA (reference sequence). The CDR3 runs to 11 residues. The CDR3 region has the DNA TGCAGTGCTAGAGGCGTCGGGGAGCTGTTTTTT. Its protein is CSARGVGELFF.

This clonotype was counted many times. This chain connects TRBV11-1 to TRBJ2-7, with 15 bases aligning to TRBD2. Germline loops: CDR1 SGHAT, CDR2 FQDESV (reference sequence). The J segment lost 3 bases and the V segment lost 2 bases, leaving 5 bases of the junction unmatched. This CDR3 comprises 17 residues. The CDR3 is CASSLTGLAGGSYEQYF. DNA of the CDR3: TGTGCCAGCAGCTTAACGGGACTAGCGGGGGGCAGCTACGAGCAGTACTTC.

This clonotype showed up many times. The chain couples TRBV5-5 to TRBJ2-7; D might be TRBD2 (6 bases). Trimming left V 2 bases short and J 2 bases short, with 11 bases between. Germline loops: CDR1 SGHKS, CDR2 YYEKEE (reference sequence). The CDR3 runs 14 residues. Here the CDR3 reads CASSFGGRTYEQYF. DNA of the CDR3: TGTGCCAGCAGCTTCGGGGGACGAACCTACGAGCAGTACTTC.

As concerns this clonotype: Relative to the germline gene, one junction end is altered; a read error may explain this. The rearrangement uses TRBV12-3 or TRBV12-4 and TRBJ2-7, with 8 positions matching TRBD1. CDR3 length: 15 amino acids. DNA for the CDR3: TGCGCCAGCAGTTCAAGGGACAGGAACCCCTACGAGCAGTACTTC. Encoded protein: CASSSRDRNPYEQYF.

This clonotype was recorded many times. The chain links TRBV12-3 or TRBV12-4 to TRBJ1-2, with D unclear. Trimming pared 3 bases from V and 3 bases from J, leaving 5 bases between. The CDR3 has 12 residues. The CDR3 sequence is CASSLTYYGYTF. CDR3 in DNA: TGTGCCAGCAGTTTGACCTACTATGGCTACACCTTC.

The table lists this clonotype with many counts. The V and J genes are TRBV30 and TRBJ2-3, with D perhaps matching TRBD1 or TRBD2 (5 bases each). The germline V and J ends were trimmed by 1 base and 3 bases, with 14 bases remaining between them. CDR1 is GTSNPN and CDR2 is SVGIG in the germline V gene (reference sequence). The CDR3 runs to 15 residues. The CDR3 region is CAWSDGAKLTDTQYF. The DNA for the CDR3 is TGTGCCTGGAGTGACGGGGCAAAATTGACAGATACGCAGTATTTT.

With respect to this clonotype: A junction boundary mismatches the germline segment, possibly from a read error. This chain uses TRBV9 with TRBJ2-1, with 14 positions matching TRBD2. Germline V gene sequence: CDR1 SGDLS, CDR2 YYNGEE. The CDR3 runs 17 residues. The chain's CDR3 is CASSVVGLAGVCNEQFF. The DNA for the CDR3 is TGTGCCAGTAGCGTAGTGGGACTAGCGGGGGTCTGCAATGAGCAGTTCTTC.

The chain has TRBV10-3 and TRBJ2-6; D is undetermined. The CDR3 is 14 amino acids. The V gene lost 6 bases and the J gene lost 0 bases, with 6 bases spanning the gap. Germline CDR1 is ENHRY and CDR2 is SYGVKD. This chain's CDR3 is CAISSSSGANVLTF. CDR3 nucleotide sequence: TGTGCCATCAGCTCAAGCTCTGGGGCCAACGTCCTGACTTTC.